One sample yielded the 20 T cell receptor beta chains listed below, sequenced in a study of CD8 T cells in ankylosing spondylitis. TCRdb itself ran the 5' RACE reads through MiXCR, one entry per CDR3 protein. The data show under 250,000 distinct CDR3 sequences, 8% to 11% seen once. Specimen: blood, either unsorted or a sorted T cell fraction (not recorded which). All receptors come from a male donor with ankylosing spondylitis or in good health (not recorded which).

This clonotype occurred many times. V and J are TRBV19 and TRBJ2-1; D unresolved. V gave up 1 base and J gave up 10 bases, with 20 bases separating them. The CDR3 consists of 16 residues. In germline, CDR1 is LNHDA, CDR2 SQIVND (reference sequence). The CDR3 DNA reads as TGTGCCAGTAGTATAGCGAGGACCATCTTTGTCCAGGAGCAGTTCTTC. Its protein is CASSIARTIFVQEQFF.

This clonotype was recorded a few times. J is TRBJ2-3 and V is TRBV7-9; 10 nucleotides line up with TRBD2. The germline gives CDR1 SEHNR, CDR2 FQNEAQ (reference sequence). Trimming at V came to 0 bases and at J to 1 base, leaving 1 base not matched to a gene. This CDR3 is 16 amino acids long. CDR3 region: CASSLALAGGTDTQYF. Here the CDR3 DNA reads TGTGCCAGCAGCTTAGCCCTAGCGGGAGGCACAGATACGCAGTATTTT.

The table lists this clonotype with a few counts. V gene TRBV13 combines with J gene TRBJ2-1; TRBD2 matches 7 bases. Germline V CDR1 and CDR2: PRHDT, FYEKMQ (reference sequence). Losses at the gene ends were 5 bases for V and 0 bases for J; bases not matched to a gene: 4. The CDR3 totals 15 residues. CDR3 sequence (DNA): TGTGCCAGCAGCCTAACTAGCGACTCCTACAATGAGCAGTTCTTC. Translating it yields CASSLTSDSYNEQFF.

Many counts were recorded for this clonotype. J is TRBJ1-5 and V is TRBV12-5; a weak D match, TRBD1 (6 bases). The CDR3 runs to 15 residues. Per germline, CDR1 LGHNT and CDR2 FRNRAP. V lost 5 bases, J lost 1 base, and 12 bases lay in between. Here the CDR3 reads CASGPGEASNQPQHF. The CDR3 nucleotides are TGTGCTAGTGGTCCAGGGGAAGCAAGCAATCAGCCCCAGCATTTT.

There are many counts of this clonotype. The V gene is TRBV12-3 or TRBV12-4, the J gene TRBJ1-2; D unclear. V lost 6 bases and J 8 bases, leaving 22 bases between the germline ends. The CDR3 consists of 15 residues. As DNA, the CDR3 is TGTGCCAGCAGCCCCCGACACGCCACCATGTCGGGCTACACCTTC. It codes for CASSPRHATMSGYTF.

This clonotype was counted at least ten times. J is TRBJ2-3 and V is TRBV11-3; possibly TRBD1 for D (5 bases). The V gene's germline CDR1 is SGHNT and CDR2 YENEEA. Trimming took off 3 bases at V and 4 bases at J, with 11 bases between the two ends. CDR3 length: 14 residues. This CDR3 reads CASSFSRQSDTQYF. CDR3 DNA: TGTGCCAGCAGCTTCTCCAGACAGTCAGATACGCAGTATTTT.

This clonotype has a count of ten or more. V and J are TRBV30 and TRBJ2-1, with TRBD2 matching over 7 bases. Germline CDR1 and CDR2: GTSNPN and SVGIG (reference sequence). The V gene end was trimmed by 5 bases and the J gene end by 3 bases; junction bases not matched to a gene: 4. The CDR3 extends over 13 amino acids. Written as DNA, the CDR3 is TGTGCCTGGGCGTCGGGGGGCTACAATGAGCAGTTCTTC. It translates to CAWASGGYNEQFF.

CDR3 DNA: TGTGCCAGCAGTACCCCCCGGACAGGGGGTTACAATGAGCAGTTCTTC. Its translation: CASSTPRTGGYNEQFF. The J gene is TRBJ2-1, the V gene TRBV6-1; 10 nucleotides agree with TRBD1. The CDR3 runs to 16 residues. The junction had 8 bases not matched to a gene; V was cut back by 5 bases and J by 4 bases. Germline CDR1 is MNHNS and CDR2 is SASEGT.

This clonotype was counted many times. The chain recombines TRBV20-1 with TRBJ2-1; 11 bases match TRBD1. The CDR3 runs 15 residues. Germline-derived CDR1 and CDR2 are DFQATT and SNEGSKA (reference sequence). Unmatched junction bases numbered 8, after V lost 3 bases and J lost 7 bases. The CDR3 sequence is CSASPGQGARNEQFF. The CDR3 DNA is TGCAGTGCTAGTCCCGGACAGGGGGCGCGGAATGAGCAGTTCTTC.

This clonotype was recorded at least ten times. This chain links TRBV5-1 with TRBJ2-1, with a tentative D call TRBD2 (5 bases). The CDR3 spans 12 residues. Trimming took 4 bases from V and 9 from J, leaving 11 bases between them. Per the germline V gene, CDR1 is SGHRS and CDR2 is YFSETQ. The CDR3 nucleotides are TGCGCCAGCAGCCTCACTACTAGTGAGCAGTTCTTC. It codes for CASSLTTSEQFF.

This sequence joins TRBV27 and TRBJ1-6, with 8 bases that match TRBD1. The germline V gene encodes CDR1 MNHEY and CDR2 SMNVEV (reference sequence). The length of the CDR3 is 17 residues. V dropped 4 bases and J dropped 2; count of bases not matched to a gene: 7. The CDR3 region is CASSSGQGGPYNSPLHF. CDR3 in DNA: TGTGCCAGCAGTTCTGGACAGGGAGGCCCCTATAATTCACCCCTCCACTTT.

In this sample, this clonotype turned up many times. Here the CDR3 DNA reads TGCGCCAGCAGCCGACAGGACAGGTCCTACGAGCAGTACTTC. Residues: CASSRQDRSYEQYF. The chain is built from TRBV5-1 and TRBJ2-7; 7 nucleotides align to TRBD1. CDR3 length equals 14 residues. Germline assignment: CDR1 SGHRS and CDR2 YFSETQ. V shed 4 bases and J 1 base; nucleotides not matched to a gene: 5.

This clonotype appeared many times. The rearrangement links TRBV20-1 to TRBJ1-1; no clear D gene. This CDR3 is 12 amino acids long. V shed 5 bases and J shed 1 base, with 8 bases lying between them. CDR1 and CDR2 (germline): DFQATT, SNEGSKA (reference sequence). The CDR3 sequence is CSALRTNTEAFF. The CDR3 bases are TGCAGTGCTTTACGGACGAACACTGAAGCTTTCTTT.

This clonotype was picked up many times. Here the CDR3 reads CASSFSLGTGRTGELFF. The DNA for the CDR3 is TGTGCCAGCAGTTTCTCCCTTGGGACAGGGAGAACCGGGGAGCTGTTTTTT. The rearrangement links TRBV12-3 or TRBV12-4 to TRBJ2-2; 9 bases line up with TRBD1. V trimming: 3 bases; J trimming: 5 bases; junction bases outside the gene matches: 10. The CDR3 sequence is 17 residues long.

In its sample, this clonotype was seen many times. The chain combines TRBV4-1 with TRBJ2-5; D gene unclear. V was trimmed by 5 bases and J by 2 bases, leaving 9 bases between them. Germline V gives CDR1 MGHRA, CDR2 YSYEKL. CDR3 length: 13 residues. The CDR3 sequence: CASSTPWQETQYF. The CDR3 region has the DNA TGCGCCAGCAGCACCCCGTGGCAAGAGACCCAGTACTTC.

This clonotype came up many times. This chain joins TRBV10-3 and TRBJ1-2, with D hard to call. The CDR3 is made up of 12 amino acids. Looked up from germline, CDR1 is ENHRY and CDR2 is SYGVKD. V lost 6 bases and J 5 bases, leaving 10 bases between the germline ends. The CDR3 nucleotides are TGTGCCATCAGCGATTCGGCGTATGGCTACACCTTC. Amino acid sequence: CAISDSAYGYTF.

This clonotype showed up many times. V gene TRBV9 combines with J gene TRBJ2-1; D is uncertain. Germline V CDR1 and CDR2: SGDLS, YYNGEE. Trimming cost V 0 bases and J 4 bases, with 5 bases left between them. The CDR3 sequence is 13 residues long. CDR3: CASSVGYYNEQFF. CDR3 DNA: TGTGCCAGCAGCGTAGGCTATTACAATGAGCAGTTCTTC. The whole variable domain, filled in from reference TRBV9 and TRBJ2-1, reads DSGVTQTPKHLITATGQRVTLRCSPRSGDLSVYWYQQSLDQGLQFLIQYYNGEERAKGNILERFSAQQFPDLHSELNLSSLELGDSALYFCASSVGYYNEQFFGPGTRLTVL.

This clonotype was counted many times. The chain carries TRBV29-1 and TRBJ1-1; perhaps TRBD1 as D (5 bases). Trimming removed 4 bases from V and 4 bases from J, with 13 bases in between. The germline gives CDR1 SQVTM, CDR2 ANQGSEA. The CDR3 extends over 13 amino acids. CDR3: CSVVVGGTTEAFF. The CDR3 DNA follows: TGCAGCGTTGTAGTCGGGGGAACCACTGAAGCTTTCTTT.

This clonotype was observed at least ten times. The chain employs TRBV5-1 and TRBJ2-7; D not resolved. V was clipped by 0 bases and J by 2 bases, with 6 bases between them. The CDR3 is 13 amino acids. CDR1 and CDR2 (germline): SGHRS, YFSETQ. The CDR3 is CASSLGRPYEQYF. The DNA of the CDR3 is TGCGCCAGCAGCTTGGGCCGCCCCTACGAGCAGTACTTC. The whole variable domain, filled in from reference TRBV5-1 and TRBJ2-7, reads KAGVTQTPRYLIKTRGQQVTLSCSPISGHRSVSWYQQTPGQGLQFLFEYFSETQRNKGNFPGRFSGRQFSNSRSEMNVSTLELGDSALYLCASSLGRPYEQYFGPGTRLTVT.

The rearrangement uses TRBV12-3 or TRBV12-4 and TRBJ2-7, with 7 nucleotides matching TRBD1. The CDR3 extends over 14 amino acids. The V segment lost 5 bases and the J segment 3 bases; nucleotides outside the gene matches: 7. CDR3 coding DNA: TGTGCCAGCAGTCTCCTCCGGGACAGCTACGAGCAGTACTTC. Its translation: CASSLLRDSYEQYF.